These T cell receptor beta chains were read from a single sample in a study of cytomegalovirus exposure and HLA in healthy donors. TCRdb's table, derived via immunoSEQ multiplex PCR, lists solely in-frame clones and lacks some. The sample lists about 160,000 clones, roughly 85% occurring once. The sample taken for sequencing was PBMCs. The receptors shown here come from a man aged 40-49 years in good health and CMV-seronegative. CDR3s include the opening cysteine and the closing phenylalanine or tryptophan. Each record gives: J gene, D gene, clone size, V gene, CDR3 protein, CDR3 DNA. D genes are given only for firm matches. The size of a clone is reported for some rows only, either as once, few or many, or as a class for expanded clones.

TRBJ2-2,TRBD1,-,TRBV10-3,CAITGQEDTGELFF,TGTGCCATCACCGGACAGGAGGACACCGGGGAGCTGTTTTTT
TRBJ2-4,-,-,TRBV5-1,CASSPRDTIAKNIQYF,TGCGCCAGCAGCCCCCGGGACACAATAGCCAAAAACATTCAGTACTTC
TRBJ2-5,-,-,TRBV27,CASSPTVGETQYF,TGTGCCAGCAGCCCGACAGTGGGTGAGACCCAGTACTTC
TRBJ2-2,TRBD2,few,TRBV29-1,CSVGAGGSTGELFF,TGCAGCGTTGGGGCGGGAGGATCTACCGGGGAGCTGTTTTTT
TRBJ2-1,-,-,TRBV5-8,CASSLVSVKGNEQFF,TGTGCCAGCAGCTTGGTGAGTGTGAAGGGGAATGAGCAGTTCTTC
TRBJ1-5,-,-,TRBV6-1,CASSSSGNQPQHF,TGTGCCAGCAGTTCTAGTGGCAATCAGCCCCAGCATTTT
TRBJ2-7,TRBD1,-,TRBV28,CASILRQGTYEQYF,TGTGCCAGCATTCTGAGACAGGGTACCTACGAGCAGTACTTC
TRBJ2-1,-,-,TRBV28,CASSPGTLNEQFF,TGTGCCAGCAGCCCTGGGACTCTGAATGAGCAGTTCTTC
TRBJ1-6,-,-,TRBV6-1,CASSEGAPYNSPLHF,TGTGCCAGCAGTGAAGGGGCGCCTTATAATTCACCCCTCCACTTT
TRBJ1-2,TRBD1,-,TRBV19,CASSITGVNYGYTF,TGTGCCAGTAGTATTACAGGGGTGAACTATGGCTACACCTTC
TRBJ2-5,TRBD2,-,TRBV10-3,CAISTSGSQETQYF,TGTGCCATCAGTACTAGCGGGAGCCAAGAGACCCAGTACTTC
TRBJ2-1,TRBD1,-,TRBV10-3,CAISEGQVRFF,TGTGCCATCAGTGAGGGACAGGTACGGTTCTTC
TRBJ2-7,-,-,TRBV10-3,CAMGRGSYEQYF,TGTGCCATGGGAAGGGGCTCCTACGAGCAGTACTTC
TRBJ2-7,TRBD2,-,TRBV5-4,CASSFSGRGYEQYF,TGTGCCAGCAGCTTTAGCGGGAGAGGCTACGAGCAGTACTTC
TRBJ2-1,-,-,TRBV7-8,CASSLTSPGPYNEQFF,TGTGCCAGCAGCTTAACCTCGCCGGGTCCTTACAATGAGCAGTTCTTC
TRBJ1-4,TRBD1,-,TRBV6-4,CASSPTGGSEKLFF,TGTGCCAGCAGTCCGACAGGGGGATCTGAAAAACTGTTTTTT
TRBJ2-1,-,-,TRBV19,CASSVQGGIYNEQFF,TGTGCCAGTAGTGTCCAGGGGGGCATTTACAATGAGCAGTTCTTC
TRBJ2-7,TRBD2,-,TRBV5-1,CASSLGLAGSYEQYF,TGCGCCAGCAGCTTGGGACTAGCAGGATCTTACGAGCAGTACTTC
TRBJ2-3,-,-,TRBV7-2,CASSLVSGTDTQYF,TGTGCCAGCAGCTTAGTGTCGGGGACAGATACGCAGTATTTT
TRBJ1-1,-,-,TRBV5-4,CASSLIGRDTEAFF,TGTGCCAGCAGCTTGATAGGGAGGGACACTGAAGCTTTCTTT
TRBJ2-2,-,-,TRBV28,CASRLSQGTGELFF,TGTGCCAGCAGACTATCACAGGGCACCGGGGAGCTGTTTTTT
TRBJ2-7,-,few,TRBV5-6,CASSPGRHEQYF,TGTGCCAGCAGCCCCGGGAGACACGAGCAGTACTTC
TRBJ2-1,-,once,TRBV4-3,CASSQDDRANNEQFF,TGCGCCAGCAGCCAAGATGATAGAGCAAACAATGAGCAGTTCTTC
TRBJ2-1,-,-,TRBV30,CACAKSSGGEQFF,TGTGCCTGCGCCAAGAGCAGTGGCGGTGAGCAGTTCTTC
TRBJ1-4,-,-,TRBV27,CASRGGGDEKLFF,TGTGCCAGCAGGGGGGGAGGGGATGAAAAACTGTTTTTT
TRBJ2-3,TRBD1,-,TRBV9,CASSPTGDTQYF,TGTGCCAGCAGCCCGACAGGGGATACGCAGTATTTT
TRBJ2-1,TRBD1,-,TRBV5-1,CASSPTTGGNEQFF,TGCGCCAGCAGCCCCACGACAGGGGGCAATGAGCAGTTCTTC
TRBJ2-7,-,-,TRBV6-1,CASSLNPYEQYF,TGTGCCAGCAGCCTTAATCCCTACGAGCAGTACTTC
TRBJ2-3,TRBD1,-,TRBV5-1,CASSLSGTGGSDTQYF,TGCGCCAGCAGCTTGTCAGGGACAGGGGGTTCAGATACGCAGTATTTT
TRBJ2-1,TRBD1,-,TRBV12-5,CASGQRQGAKYNEQFF,TGTGCTAGTGGTCAGCGACAGGGGGCGAAATACAATGAGCAGTTCTTC
TRBJ2-1,TRBD2,-,TRBV30,CALRQRDVEQFF,TGTGCCTTGCGGCAGCGGGACGTTGAGCAGTTCTTC
TRBJ1-5,TRBD1,-,TRBV27,CASSLSNRGQPQHF,TGTGCCAGCAGTTTATCGAACAGGGGTCAGCCCCAGCATTTT
TRBJ2-7,TRBD1,-,TRBV28,CASSLRQGLSYEQYF,TGTGCCAGCAGTCTAAGACAGGGCCTCTCCTACGAGCAGTACTTC
TRBJ1-2,-,-,TRBV28,CASKVGVATNYGYTF,TGTGCCAGCAAAGTAGGGGTCGCAACAAACTATGGCTACACCTTC
TRBJ2-7,TRBD2,-,TRBV5-1,CASSASGRAGYEQYF,TGCGCCAGCAGCGCTAGCGGGAGGGCCGGGTACGAGCAGTACTTC
TRBJ1-1,-,-,TRBV19,CATVTVMNTEAFF,TGTGCCACCGTGACAGTAATGAACACTGAAGCTTTCTTT
TRBJ2-7,TRBD2,-,TRBV29-1,CSVGPTSGGTERYF,TGCAGCGTTGGCCCTACGAGCGGGGGCACCGAGCGGTACTTC
TRBJ2-2,-,-,TRBV29-1,CSVRRAGPTGELFF,TGCAGCGTTAGGCGGGCAGGACCCACCGGGGAGCTGTTTTTT
TRBJ2-1,TRBD2,-,TRBV28,CASSLAGESYNEQFF,TGTGCCAGCAGTTTAGCGGGAGAATCCTACAATGAGCAGTTCTTC
TRBJ2-2,TRBD1,-,TRBV19,CASRARTGGSGELFF,TGTGCCAGTAGGGCTAGGACAGGGGGGAGCGGGGAGCTGTTTTTT
TRBJ2-5,TRBD2,-,TRBV7-2,CASSKGLGKETQYF,TGTGCCAGCAGCAAAGGACTAGGAAAAGAGACCCAGTACTTC
TRBJ2-7,TRBD2,-,TRBV7-2,CASSLSSGSSYEQYF,TGTGCCAGCAGCTTGTCAAGCGGGAGCTCCTACGAGCAGTACTTC
TRBJ1-1,-,once,TRBV11-2,CASSLETGHRNTEAFF,TGTGCCAGCAGCTTGGAAACGGGACACCGGAACACTGAAGCTTTCTTT
TRBJ2-7,-,-,TRBV27,CASSILGEQYF,TGTGCCAGCAGTATCCTAGGCGAGCAGTACTTC
TRBJ2-7,-,-,TRBV7-2,CASSLVLGKDYEQYF,TGTGCCAGCAGCTTAGTCCTGGGCAAAGACTACGAGCAGTACTTC
TRBJ2-7,-,-,TRBV30,CAWKGGLAEQYF,TGTGCCTGGAAGGGGGGGCTAGCCGAGCAGTACTTC
TRBJ2-3,TRBD2,few,TRBV11-2,CASSLEGGGSGRDTQYF,TGTGCCAGCAGCTTAGAAGGGGGAGGTAGCGGGAGAGATACGCAGTATTTT
TRBJ2-7,-,-,TRBV21-1,CASRCGDLETPGQGRYEQYF,TGTGCCAGCCGGTGTGGGGACCTTGAAACACCGGGACAGGGGCGATACGAGCAGTACTTC
TRBJ2-3,TRBD2,-,TRBV28,CASTEGTSGFGDTQYF,TGTGCCAGCACAGAGGGGACTAGCGGGTTTGGAGATACGCAGTATTTT
TRBJ2-5,TRBD2,-,TRBV29-1,CSVEVTSGGGTQYF,TGCAGCGTTGAAGTTACTAGCGGGGGGGGGACCCAGTACTTC
TRBJ1-2,TRBD1,-,TRBV15,CATSIRGGGLNGYTF,TGTGCCACCAGCATCCGTGGAGGGGGCCTTAATGGCTACACCTTC